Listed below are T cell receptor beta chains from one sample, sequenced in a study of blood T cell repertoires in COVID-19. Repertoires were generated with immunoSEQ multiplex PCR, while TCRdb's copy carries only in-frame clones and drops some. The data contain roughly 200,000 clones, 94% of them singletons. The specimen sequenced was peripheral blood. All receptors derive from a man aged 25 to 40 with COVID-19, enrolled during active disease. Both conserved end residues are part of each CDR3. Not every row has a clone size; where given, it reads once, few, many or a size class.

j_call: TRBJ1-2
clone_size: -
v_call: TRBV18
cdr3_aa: CASSRGTGNYGYTF

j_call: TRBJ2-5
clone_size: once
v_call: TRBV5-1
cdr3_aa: CASSSDRAQETQYF

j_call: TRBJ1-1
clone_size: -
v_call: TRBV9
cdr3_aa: CASSETESTEAFF

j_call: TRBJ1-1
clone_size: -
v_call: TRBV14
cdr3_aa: CASSQGSRTGGTEAFF

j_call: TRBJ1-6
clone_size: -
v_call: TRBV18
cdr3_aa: CASFRDSNSPLHF

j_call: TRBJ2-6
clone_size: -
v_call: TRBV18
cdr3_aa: CASSPGPPSGANVLTF

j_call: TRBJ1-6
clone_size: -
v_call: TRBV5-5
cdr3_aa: CASSLTARGGGFNSPLHF

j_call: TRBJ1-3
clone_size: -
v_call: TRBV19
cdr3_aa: CASSVQGFFSGNTIYF

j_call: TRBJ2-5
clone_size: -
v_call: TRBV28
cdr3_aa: CASSQPGTGGLETQYF

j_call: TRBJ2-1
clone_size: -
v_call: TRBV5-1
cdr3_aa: CASSLEQGLKRLAGVNEQFF

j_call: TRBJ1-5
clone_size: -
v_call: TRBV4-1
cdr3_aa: CASSHPGNQPQHF

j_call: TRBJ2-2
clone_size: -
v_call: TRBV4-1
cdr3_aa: CASSQDPPGGPGELFF

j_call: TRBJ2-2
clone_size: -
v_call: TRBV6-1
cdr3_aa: CASSDRGRTGELFF

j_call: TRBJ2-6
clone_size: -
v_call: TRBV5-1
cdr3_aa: CASSSSVGRAGANVLTF

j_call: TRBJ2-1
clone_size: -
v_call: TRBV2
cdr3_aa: CASSVEGLAAPGEQFF

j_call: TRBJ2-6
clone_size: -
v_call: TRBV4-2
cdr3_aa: CASSQTSSGANVLTF

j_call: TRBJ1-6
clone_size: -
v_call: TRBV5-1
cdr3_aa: CASSSRDSDNSPLHF

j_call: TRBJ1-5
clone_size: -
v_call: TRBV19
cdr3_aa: CASSIDSVHSNQPQHF

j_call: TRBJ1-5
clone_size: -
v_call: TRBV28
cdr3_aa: CASSLAQNQPQHF

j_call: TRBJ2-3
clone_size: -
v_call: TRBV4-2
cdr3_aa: CASSHDGSDTQYF

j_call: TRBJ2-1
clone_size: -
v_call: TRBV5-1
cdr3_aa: CASRSPVGTGDEQFF

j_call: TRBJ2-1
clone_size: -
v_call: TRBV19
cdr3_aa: CASSGGGKRYNEQFF

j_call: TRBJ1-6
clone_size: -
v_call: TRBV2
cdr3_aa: CASRGGQINSPLHF

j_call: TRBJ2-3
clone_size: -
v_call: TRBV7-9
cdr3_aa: CASSASSLVPDTQYF

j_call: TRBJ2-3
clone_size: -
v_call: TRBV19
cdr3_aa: CASSMRTGGKDTQYF

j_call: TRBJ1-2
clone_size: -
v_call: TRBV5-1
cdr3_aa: CASSFVFSGTEDGYTF

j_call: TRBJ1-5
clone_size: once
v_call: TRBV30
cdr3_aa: CAWDRGRDQPQHF

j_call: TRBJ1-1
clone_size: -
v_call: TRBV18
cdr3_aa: CASSPATGGLNTEAFF

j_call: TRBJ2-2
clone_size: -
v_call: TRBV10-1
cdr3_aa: CASKDRDNGELFF

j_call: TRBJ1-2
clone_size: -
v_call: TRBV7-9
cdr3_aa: CASSLALAGDGYTF

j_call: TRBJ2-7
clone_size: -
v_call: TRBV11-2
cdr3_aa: CASSLGAGWAQYF

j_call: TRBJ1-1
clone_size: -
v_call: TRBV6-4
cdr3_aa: CASSPGTANTEAFF

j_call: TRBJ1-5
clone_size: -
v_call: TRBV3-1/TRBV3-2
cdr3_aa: CASSQGTGGSNQPQHF

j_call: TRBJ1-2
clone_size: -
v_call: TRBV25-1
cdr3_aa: CASSAEYYGYTF

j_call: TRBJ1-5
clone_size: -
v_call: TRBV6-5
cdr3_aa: CASSSQGAGQPQHF

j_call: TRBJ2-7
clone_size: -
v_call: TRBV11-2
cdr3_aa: CASSLDGLLANSYEQYF

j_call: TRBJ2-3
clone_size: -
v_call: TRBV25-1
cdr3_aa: CASSEFRGLDTQYF

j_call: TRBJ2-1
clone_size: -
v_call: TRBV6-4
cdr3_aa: CASSQTSGVYNEQFF

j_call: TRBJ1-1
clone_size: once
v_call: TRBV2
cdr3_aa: CASSERLQGGIYTEAFF

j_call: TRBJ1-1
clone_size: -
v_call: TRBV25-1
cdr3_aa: CASSESYPAEAFF

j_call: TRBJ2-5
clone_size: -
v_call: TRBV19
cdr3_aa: CASSRGDRVYQETQYF

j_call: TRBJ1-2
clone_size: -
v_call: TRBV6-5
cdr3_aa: CASKVGSFGYTF

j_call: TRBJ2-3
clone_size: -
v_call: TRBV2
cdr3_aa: CASSEGGFPTDTQYF

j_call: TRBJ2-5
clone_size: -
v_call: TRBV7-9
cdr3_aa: CASSEPRRRIETQYF

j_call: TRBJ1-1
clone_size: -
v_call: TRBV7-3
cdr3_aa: CASSLKTGGTEAFF

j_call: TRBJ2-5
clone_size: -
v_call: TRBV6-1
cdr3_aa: CASSEAVLAGVHSMETQYF

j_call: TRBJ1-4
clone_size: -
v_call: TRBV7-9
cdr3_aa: CASSATGTAGEKLFF

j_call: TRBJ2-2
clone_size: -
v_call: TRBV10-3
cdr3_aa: CAISARTETTGELFF

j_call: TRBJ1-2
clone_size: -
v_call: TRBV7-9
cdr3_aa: CASSDLGGYTF

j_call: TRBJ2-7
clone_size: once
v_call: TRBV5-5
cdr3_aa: CASSRTGTVRSYEQYF

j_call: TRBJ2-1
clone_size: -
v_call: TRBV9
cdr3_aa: CASSATGGNNEQFF

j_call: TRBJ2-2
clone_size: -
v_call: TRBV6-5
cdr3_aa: CASSYSALGAGELFF

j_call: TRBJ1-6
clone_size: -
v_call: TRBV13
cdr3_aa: CASSLGVRSPLHF

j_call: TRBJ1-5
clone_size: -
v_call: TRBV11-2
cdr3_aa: CASSLSGGNQPQHF

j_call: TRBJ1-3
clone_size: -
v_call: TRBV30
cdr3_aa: CAMDTGTGAIGNTIYF

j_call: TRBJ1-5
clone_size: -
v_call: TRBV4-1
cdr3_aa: CASSQIREQPQHF

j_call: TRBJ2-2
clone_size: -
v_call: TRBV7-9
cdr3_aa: CASSGQGRAGELFF

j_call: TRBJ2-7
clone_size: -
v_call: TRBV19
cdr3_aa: CASSIGRNRNEQYF

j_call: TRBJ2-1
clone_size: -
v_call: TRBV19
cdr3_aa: CASSMGQGEQFF

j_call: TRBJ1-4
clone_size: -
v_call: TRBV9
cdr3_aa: CASSVTYPGQGCEKLFF